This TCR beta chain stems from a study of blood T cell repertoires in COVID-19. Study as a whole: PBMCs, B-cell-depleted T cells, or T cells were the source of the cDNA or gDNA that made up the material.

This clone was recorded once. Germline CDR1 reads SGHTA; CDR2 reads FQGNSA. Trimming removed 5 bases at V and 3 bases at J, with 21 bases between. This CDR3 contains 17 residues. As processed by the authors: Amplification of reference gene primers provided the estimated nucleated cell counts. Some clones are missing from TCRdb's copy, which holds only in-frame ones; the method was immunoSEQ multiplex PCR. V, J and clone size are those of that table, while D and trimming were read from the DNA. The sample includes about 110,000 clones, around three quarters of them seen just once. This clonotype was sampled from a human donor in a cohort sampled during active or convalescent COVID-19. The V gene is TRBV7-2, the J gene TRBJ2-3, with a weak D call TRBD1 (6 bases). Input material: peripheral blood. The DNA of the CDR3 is TGTGCCAGCAGCGTCTTCTTACAGGGTTGGGGAACAGATACGCAGTATTTT. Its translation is CASSVFLQGWGTDTQYF. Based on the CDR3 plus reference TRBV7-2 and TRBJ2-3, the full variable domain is GAGVSQSPSNKVTEKGKDVELRCDPISGHTALYWYRQSLGQGLEFLIYFQGNSAPDKSGLPSDRFSAERTGGSVSTLTIQRTQQEDSAVYLCASSVFLQGWGTDTQYFGPGTRLTVL.